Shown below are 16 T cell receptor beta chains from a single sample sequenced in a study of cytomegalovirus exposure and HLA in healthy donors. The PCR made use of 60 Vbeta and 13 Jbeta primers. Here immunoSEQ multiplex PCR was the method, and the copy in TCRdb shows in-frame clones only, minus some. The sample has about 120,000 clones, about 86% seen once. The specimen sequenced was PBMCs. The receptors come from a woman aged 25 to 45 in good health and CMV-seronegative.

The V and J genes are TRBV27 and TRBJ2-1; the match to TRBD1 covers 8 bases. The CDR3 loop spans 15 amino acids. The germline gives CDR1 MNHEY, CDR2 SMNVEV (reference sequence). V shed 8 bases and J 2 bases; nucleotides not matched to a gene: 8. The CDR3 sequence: CASGPGTGAYNEQFF. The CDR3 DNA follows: TGTGCCAGCGGACCGGGGACAGGCGCCTACAATGAGCAGTTCTTC.

The DNA of the CDR3 is TGTGCCTGGGGTGCGAGGGTACGGACTGAAGCTTTCTTT. Encoded protein: CAWGARVRTEAFF. The chain uses TRBV30 and TRBJ1-1; D gene uncertain. From germline, CDR1 is GTSNPN and CDR2 SVGIG (reference sequence). The CDR3 is made up of 13 amino acids. Trimming took 5 bases from V and 5 from J, leaving 15 bases between them.

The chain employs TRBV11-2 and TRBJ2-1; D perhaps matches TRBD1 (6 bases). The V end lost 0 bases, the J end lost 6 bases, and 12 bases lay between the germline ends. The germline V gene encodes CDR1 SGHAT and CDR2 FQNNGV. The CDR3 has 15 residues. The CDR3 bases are TGTGCCAGCAGCTTAGACGCCTACAGGGCCAATGAGCAGTTCTTC. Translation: CASSLDAYRANEQFF.

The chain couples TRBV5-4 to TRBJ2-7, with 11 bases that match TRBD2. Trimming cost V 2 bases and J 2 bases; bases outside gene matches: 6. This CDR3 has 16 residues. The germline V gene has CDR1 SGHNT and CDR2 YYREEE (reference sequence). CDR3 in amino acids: CASSLTGTSGAYEQYF. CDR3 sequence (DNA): TGTGCCAGCAGCTTAACCGGGACTAGCGGTGCCTACGAGCAGTACTTC.

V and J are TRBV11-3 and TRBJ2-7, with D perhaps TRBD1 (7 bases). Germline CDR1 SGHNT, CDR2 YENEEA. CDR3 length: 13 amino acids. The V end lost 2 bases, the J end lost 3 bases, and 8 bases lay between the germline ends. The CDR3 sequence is CASSLQGGYEQYF. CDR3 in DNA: TGTGCCAGCAGCTTACAGGGGGGCTACGAGCAGTACTTC.

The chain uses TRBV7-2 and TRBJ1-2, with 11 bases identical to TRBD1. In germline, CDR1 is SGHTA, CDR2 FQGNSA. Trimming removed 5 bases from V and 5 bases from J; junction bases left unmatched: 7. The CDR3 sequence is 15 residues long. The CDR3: CASSPRGQGAYGYTF. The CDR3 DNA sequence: TGTGCCAGCAGCCCAAGAGGACAGGGGGCGTATGGCTACACCTTC.

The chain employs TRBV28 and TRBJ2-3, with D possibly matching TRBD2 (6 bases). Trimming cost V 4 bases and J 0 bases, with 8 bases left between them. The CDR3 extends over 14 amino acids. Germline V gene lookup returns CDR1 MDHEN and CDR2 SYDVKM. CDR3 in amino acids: CASSYRGSTDTQYF. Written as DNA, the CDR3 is TGTGCCAGCAGTTATCGGGGGAGCACAGATACGCAGTATTTT.

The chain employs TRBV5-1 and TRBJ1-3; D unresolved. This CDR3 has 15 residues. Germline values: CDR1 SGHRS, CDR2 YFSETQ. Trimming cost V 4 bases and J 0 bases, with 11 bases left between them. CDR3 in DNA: TGCGCCAGCAGCCGGGTGGAGGGCTCTGGAAACACCATATATTTT. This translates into CASSRVEGSGNTIYF. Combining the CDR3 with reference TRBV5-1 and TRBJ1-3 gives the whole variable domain KAGVTQTPRYLIKTRGQQVTLSCSPISGHRSVSWYQQTPGQGLQFLFEYFSETQRNKGNFPGRFSGRQFSNSRSEMNVSTLELGDSALYLCASSRVEGSGNTIYFGEGSWLTVV.

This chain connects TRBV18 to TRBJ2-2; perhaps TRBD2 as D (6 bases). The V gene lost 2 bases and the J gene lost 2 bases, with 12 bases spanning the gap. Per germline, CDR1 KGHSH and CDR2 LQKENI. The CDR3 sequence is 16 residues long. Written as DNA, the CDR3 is TGTGCCAGCTCACCAACGGCGGGAAGCAACACCGGGGAGCTGTTTTTT. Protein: CASSPTAGSNTGELFF.

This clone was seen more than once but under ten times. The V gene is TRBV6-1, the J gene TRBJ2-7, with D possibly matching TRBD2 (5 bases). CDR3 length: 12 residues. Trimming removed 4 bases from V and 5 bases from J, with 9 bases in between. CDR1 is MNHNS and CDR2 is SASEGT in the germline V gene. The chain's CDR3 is CASSVSGDEQYF. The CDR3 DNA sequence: TGTGCCAGCAGTGTATCCGGGGACGAGCAGTACTTC.

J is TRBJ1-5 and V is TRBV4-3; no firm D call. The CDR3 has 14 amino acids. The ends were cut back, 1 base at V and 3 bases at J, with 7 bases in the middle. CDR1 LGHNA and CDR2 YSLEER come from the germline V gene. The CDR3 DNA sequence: TGCGCCAGCAGCCAAGTGGCAATCAATCAGCCCCAGCATTTT. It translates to CASSQVAINQPQHF.

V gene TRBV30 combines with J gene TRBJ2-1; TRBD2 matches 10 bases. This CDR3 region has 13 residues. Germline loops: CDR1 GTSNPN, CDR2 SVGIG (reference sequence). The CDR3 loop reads CALAGVLDNEQFF. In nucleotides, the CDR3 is TGTGCTCTAGCGGGAGTACTCGACAATGAGCAGTTCTTC.

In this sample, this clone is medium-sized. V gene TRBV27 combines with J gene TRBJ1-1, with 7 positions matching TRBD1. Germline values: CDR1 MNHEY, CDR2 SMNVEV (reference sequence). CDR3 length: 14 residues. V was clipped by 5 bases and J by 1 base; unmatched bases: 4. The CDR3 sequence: CASSGQVPNTEAFF. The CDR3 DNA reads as TGTGCCAGCAGTGGACAGGTACCGAACACTGAAGCTTTCTTT.

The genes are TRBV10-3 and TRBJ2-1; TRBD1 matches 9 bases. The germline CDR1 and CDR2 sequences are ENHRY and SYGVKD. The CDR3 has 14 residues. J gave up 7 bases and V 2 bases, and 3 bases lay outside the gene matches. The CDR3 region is CAISEPGTGNEQFF. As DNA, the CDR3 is TGTGCCATCAGTGAGCCAGGGACAGGGAATGAGCAGTTCTTC.

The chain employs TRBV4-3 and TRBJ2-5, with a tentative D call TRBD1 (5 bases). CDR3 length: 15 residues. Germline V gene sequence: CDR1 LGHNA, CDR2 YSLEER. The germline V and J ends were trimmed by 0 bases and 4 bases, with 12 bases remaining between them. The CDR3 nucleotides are TGCGCCAGCAGCCAAGAAGGCAGGGATGGAGAGACCCAGTACTTC. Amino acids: CASSQEGRDGETQYF.

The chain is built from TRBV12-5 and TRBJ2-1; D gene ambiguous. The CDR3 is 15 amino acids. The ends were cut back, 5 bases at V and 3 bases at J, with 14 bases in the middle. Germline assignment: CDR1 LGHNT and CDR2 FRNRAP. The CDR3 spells CASGLGDSNYNEQFF. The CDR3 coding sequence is TGTGCTAGTGGTCTCGGAGATTCAAACTACAATGAGCAGTTCTTC.